A selection of T cell receptor beta chains follows, all from one sample in a study of T cells in Graves' hyperthyroidism and ophthalmopathy. Each CDR3 protein is one row after TCRdb ran MiXCR on the multiplex PCR reads. Here the sample spans nearly 600,000 distinct CDR3 sequences, more than 13% being singletons. The sequenced material came from blood. The receptors originated from a woman aged 18-29 years with Graves' ophthalmopathy. CDR3s include the opening cysteine and the closing phenylalanine or tryptophan. D genes are given only for firm matches. Rows may omit the clone size; those that give it use once, few, many or a size class.

TRBJ1-2	TRBV4-3	few	NA	16	CASSQPLQSVPYGYTF	TGCGCCAGCAGCCAACCGTTACAGTCGGTCCCCTATGGCTACACCTTC
TRBJ1-1	TRBV5-1	many	NA	14	CASSLAALNTEAFF	TGCGCCAGCAGCTTGGCCGCCCTGAACACTGAAGCTTTCTTT
TRBJ1-2	TRBV11-1	many	TRBD1	15	CASSLSGQGAYGYTF	TGTGCCAGCAGCTTATCGGGACAGGGGGCCTATGGCTACACCTTC
TRBJ2-2	TRBV7-2	many	TRBD2	15	CASSFGRVRTGELFF	TGTGCCAGCAGCTTCGGGAGGGTGAGGACCGGGGAGCTGTTTTTT
TRBJ2-7	TRBV11-2	many	NA	16	CASSSFPGRLTYEQYF	TGTGCCAGCAGCTCCTTCCCGGGTCGACTCACCTACGAGCAGTACTTC
TRBJ2-7	TRBV6-5	NA	NA	13	CASSLDRSHEQYF	TGTGCCAGCAGTTTAGACCGCTCCCACGAGCAGTACTTC
TRBJ2-4	TRBV19	NA	TRBD1	15	CASSIVGQGKNIQYF	TGTGCCAGTAGTATAGTGGGACAGGGCAAAAACATTCAGTACTTC
TRBJ2-1	TRBV12-5	NA	TRBD1	16	CASGLGSGQAFNEQFF	TGTGCTAGTGGTTTGGGGTCGGGACAGGCCTTTAATGAGCAGTTCTTC
TRBJ1-5	TRBV6-1	many	TRBD1	17	CASSDRWDRESNQPQHF	TGTGCCAGCAGTGATCGCTGGGACAGGGAGAGCAATCAGCCCCAGCATTTT
TRBJ2-7	TRBV5-6	many	NA	14	CASRTWPGTYEQYF	TGTGCCAGCAGGACATGGCCGGGAACCTACGAGCAGTACTTC